Below are 12 T cell receptor beta chains sequenced from a single sample in a study of control samples from healthy donors and cancer patients. Some clones are missing from TCRdb's copy, which holds only in-frame ones; the method was immunoSEQ multiplex PCR. The table shows roughly 58,000 clones, with about 90% occurring only once. The sequenced sample consisted of PBMCs. These receptors all stem from a woman aged 55-69 years with lung cancer.

The chain is built from TRBV20-1 and TRBJ1-6; tentatively, D is TRBD1 (5 bases). V lost 3 bases, J lost 7 bases, and 13 bases lay in between. The CDR3 sequence is 14 residues long. Germline V gene sequence: CDR1 DFQATT, CDR2 SNEGSKA (reference sequence). CDR3 sequence (DNA): TGCAGTGCTAGTGGGCAGGGTACGAATTCACCCCTCCACTTT. It is translated as CSASGQGTNSPLHF.

The rearrangement joins TRBV24-1 to TRBJ1-5; D is unclear. The CDR3 has 12 amino acids. The V end lost 4 bases, the J end lost 6 bases, and 6 bases lay between the germline ends. CDR1 and CDR2 (germline): KGHDR, SFDVKD. Here the CDR3 reads CATSEGGQPQHF. The CDR3 DNA reads TGTGCCACCAGTGAAGGAGGTCAGCCCCAGCATTTT.

This clone was recorded only once. The chain recombines TRBV28 with TRBJ1-6; perhaps TRBD1 as D (5 bases). There are 16 residues in the CDR3. V lost 2 bases and J lost 7, with 15 bases in between. Germline V CDR1 and CDR2: MDHEN, SYDVKM. The CDR3: CASSLLQGSGNSPLHF. In DNA, the CDR3 is TGTGCCAGCAGTTTACTTCAGGGAAGCGGGAATTCACCCCTCCACTTT.

This sequence joins TRBV11-2 and TRBJ1-4, with 7 bases aligning to TRBD1. CDR1 and CDR2 (germline): SGHAT, FQNNGV. V lost 1 base to trimming and J lost 5 bases; unmatched junction nucleotides: 4. This CDR3 contains 15 residues. CDR3 DNA sequence: TGTGCCAGCAGCTTAGGAGGGGGCTCGAATGAAAAACTGTTTTTT. It specifies CASSLGGGSNEKLFF.

J is TRBJ2-5 and V is TRBV5-1; no reliable D call. The V gene lost 4 bases and the J gene lost 2 bases, with 18 bases spanning the gap. The CDR3 is 16 amino acids. Germline loops: CDR1 SGHRS, CDR2 YFSETQ. CDR3 sequence: CASSPWPEAVQETQYF. CDR3 nucleotides: TGCGCCAGCAGCCCTTGGCCAGAGGCGGTTCAAGAGACCCAGTACTTC.

The rearrangement joins TRBV5-4 to TRBJ1-1; 9 nucleotides line up with TRBD1. V lost 2 bases and J lost 1; bases outside the gene matches: 9. The CDR3 covers 17 residues. Germline V gives CDR1 SGHNT, CDR2 YYREEE (reference sequence). CDR3 coding DNA: TGTGCCAGCAGCTTAGGACAGGGGAGAAGAGCGAACACTGAAGCTTTCTTT. This codes for CASSLGQGRRANTEAFF. Complete variable domain (other parts from reference TRBV5-4 and TRBJ1-1): ETGVTQSPTHLIKTRGQQVTLRCSSQSGHNTVSWYQQALGQGPQFIFQYYREEENGRGNFPPRFSGLQFPNYSSELNVNALELDDSALYLCASSLGQGRRANTEAFFGQGTRLTVV.

The chain links TRBV9 to TRBJ2-3; maybe TRBD1 (5 bases). This CDR3 is 13 amino acids long. Germline V gene sequence: CDR1 SGDLS, CDR2 YYNGEE. V shed 4 bases and J shed 1 base, with 7 bases lying between them. The CDR3 DNA is TGTGCCAGCAGCATACAGGGCACAGATACGCAGTATTTT. The encoded protein is CASSIQGTDTQYF.

This chain uses TRBV13 with TRBJ1-3, with TRBD1 matching 9 bases. The CDR3 runs to 19 residues. From germline, CDR1 is PRHDT and CDR2 FYEKMQ (reference sequence). V lost 1 base and J lost 1; bases outside the gene matches: 11. DNA for the CDR3: TGTGCCAGCAGCTTAGATATCATTGGGACAGGGAGGTCTGGAAACACCATATATTTT. This encodes CASSLDIIGTGRSGNTIYF.

The CDR3, as DNA: TGCGCCAGCAGCGCGGACAGGGGTAACTATGGCTACACCTTC. Its protein is CASSADRGNYGYTF. The chain combines TRBV5-1 with TRBJ1-2, with 9 bases aligning to TRBD1. The CDR3 is made up of 14 amino acids. Losses at the gene ends were 4 bases for V and 1 base for J; bases not matched to a gene: 2. Germline CDR1 reads SGHRS; CDR2 reads YFSETQ.

The rearrangement joins TRBV15 to TRBJ1-1, with D perhaps TRBD1 (5 bases). Germline V gene sequence: CDR1 LNHNV, CDR2 YYDKDF (reference sequence). CDR3 length equals 15 residues. Deletions cut 2 bases from V and 1 base from J, with 11 bases between. Here the CDR3 reads CATSRTRDRNTEAFF. For the CDR3, the DNA is TGTGCCACCAGCAGAACCCGGGACCGGAACACTGAAGCTTTCTTT. The complete variable domain, with remaining parts taken from reference TRBV15 and TRBJ1-1, reads DAMVIQNPRYQVTQFGKPVTLSCSQTLNHNVMYWYQQKSSQAPKLLFHYYDKDFNNEADTPDNFQSRRPNTSFCFLDIRSPGLGDTAMYLCATSRTRDRNTEAFFGQGTRLTVV.

The chain has TRBV29-1 and TRBJ1-1; a weak D match, TRBD1 (6 bases). The germline gives CDR1 SQVTM, CDR2 ANQGSEA. CDR3 length: 13 amino acids. Trimming cost V 7 bases and J 1 base, with 13 bases left between them. The DNA for the CDR3 is TGCAGCGGTGAGGGGGGGCCGAACACTGAAGCTTTCTTT. This sequence encodes CSGEGGPNTEAFF.

The chain links TRBV5-1 to TRBJ1-1; D remains ambiguous. V was trimmed by 0 bases and J by 0 bases, leaving 9 bases between them. This CDR3 comprises 15 residues. Germline V gene lookup returns CDR1 SGHRS and CDR2 YFSETQ. The CDR3 DNA follows: TGCGCCAGCAGCTTGGAGGCGGGTATGAACACTGAAGCTTTCTTT. This gives the protein CASSLEAGMNTEAFF.